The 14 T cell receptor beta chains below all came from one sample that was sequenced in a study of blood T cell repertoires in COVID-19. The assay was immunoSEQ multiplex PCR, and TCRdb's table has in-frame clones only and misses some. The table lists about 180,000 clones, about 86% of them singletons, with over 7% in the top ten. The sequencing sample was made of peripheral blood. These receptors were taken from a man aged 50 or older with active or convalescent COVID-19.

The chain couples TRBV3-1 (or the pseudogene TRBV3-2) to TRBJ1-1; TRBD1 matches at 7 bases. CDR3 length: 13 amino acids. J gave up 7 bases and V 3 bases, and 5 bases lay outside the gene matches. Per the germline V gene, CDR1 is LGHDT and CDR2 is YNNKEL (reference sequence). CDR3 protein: CASSQQGGYEAFF. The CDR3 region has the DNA TGTGCCAGCAGCCAGCAGGGGGGATATGAAGCTTTCTTT.

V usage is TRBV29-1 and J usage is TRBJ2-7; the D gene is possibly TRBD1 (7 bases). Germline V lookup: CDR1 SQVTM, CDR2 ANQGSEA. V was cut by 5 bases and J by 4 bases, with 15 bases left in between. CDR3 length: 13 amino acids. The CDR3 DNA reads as TGCAGCGTTCAGGGGGGAACCCCATACGAGCAGTACTTC. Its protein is CSVQGGTPYEQYF.

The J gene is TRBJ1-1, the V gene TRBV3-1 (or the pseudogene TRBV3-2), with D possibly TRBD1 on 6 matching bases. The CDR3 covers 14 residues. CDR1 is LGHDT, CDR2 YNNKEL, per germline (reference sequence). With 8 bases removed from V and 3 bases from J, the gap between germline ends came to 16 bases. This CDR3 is CASHREGGDTEAFF. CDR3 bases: TGTGCCAGCCACAGGGAAGGAGGCGACACTGAAGCTTTCTTT.

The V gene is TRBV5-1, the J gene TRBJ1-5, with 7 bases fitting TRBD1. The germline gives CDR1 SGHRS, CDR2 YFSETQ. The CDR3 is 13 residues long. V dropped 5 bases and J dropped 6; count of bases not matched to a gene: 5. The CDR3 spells CASSCDRVQPQHF. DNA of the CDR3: TGCGCCAGCAGTTGCGACAGGGTTCAGCCCCAGCATTTT.

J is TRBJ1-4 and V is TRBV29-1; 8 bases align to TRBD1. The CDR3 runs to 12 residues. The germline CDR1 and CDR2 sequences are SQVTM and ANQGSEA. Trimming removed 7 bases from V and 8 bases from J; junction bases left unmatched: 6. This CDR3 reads CSGQGFHEKLFF. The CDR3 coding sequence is TGCAGCGGACAGGGGTTTCACGAAAAACTGTTTTTT.

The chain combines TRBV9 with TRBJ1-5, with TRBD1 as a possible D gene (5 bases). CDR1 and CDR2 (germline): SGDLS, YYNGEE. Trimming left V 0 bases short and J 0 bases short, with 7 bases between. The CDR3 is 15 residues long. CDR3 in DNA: TGTGCCAGCAGCGTAGGGGACTATAGCAATCAGCCCCAGCATTTT. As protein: CASSVGDYSNQPQHF.

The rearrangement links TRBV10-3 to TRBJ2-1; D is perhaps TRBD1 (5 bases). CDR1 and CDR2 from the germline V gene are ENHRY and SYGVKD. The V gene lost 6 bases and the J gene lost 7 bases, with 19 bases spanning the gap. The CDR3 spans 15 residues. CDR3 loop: CAIRTSGLLENEQFF. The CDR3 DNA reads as TGTGCCATCAGAACCTCAGGGTTACTCGAAAATGAGCAGTTCTTC.

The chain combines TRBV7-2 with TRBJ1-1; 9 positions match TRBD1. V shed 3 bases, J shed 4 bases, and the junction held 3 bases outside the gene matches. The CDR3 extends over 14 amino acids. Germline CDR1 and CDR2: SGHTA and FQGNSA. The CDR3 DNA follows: TGTGCCAGCAGCTTTCTACAGGGGGCCACTGAAGCTTTCTTT. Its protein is CASSFLQGATEAFF.

In DNA, the CDR3 is TGTGCCAGCAGCTTAGGGTCAGCGGGAAAATACAATGAGCAGTTCTTC. Protein sequence: CASSLGSAGKYNEQFF. The chain carries TRBV11-2 and TRBJ2-1; 7 bases line up with TRBD2. The V segment lost 1 base and the J segment 4 bases; nucleotides outside the gene matches: 7. The CDR3 runs 16 residues. Germline V gene sequence: CDR1 SGHAT, CDR2 FQNNGV.

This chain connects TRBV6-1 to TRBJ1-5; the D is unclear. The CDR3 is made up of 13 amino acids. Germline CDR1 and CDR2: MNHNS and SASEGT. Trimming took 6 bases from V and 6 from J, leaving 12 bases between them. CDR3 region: CASSPTSGQPQHF. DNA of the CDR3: TGTGCCAGCAGCCCTACTTCCGGTCAGCCCCAGCATTTT.

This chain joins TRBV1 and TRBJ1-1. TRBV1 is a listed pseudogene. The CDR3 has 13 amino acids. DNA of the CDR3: TGCACCAGCAGCCAATGCTCGGGGAACGGAGCTTTCTTT. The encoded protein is CTSSQCSGNGAFF.

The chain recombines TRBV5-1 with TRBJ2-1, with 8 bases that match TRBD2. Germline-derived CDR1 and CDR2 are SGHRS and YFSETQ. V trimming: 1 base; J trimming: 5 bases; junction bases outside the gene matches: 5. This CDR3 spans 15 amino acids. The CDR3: CASSLSPGGDNEQFF. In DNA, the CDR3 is TGCGCCAGCAGCTTGTCTCCGGGGGGGGACAATGAGCAGTTCTTC.

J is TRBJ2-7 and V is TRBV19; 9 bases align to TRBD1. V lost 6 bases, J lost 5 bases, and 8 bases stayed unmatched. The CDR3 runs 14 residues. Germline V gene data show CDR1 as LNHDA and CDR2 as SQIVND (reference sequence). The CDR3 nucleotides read TGTGCCAGTAGATGGGGACAGGGTCCCCACGAGCAGTACTTC. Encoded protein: CASRWGQGPHEQYF. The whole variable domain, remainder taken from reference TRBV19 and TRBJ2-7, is DGGITQSPKYLFRKEGQNVTLSCEQNLNHDAMYWYRQDPGQGLRLIYYSQIVNDFQKGDIAEGYSVSREKKESFPLTVTSAQKNPTAFYLCASRWGQGPHEQYFGPGTRLTVT.

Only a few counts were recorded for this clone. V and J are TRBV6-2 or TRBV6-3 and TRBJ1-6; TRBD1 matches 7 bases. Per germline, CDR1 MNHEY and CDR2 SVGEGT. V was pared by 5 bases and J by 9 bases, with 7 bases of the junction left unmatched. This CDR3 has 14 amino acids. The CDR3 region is CASSRDRLISPLHF. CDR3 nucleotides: TGTGCCAGCAGTCGGGACAGATTAATTTCACCCCTCCACTTT.